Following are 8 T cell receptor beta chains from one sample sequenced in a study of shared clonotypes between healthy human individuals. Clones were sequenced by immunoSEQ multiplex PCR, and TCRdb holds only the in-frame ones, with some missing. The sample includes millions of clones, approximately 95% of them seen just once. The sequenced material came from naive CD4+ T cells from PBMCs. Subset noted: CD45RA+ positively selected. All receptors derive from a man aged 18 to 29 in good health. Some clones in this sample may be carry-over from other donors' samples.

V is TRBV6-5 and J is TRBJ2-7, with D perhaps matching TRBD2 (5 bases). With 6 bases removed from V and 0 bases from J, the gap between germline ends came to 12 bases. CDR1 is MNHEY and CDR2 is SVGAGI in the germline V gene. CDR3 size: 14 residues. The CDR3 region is CASSLLGSSYEQYF. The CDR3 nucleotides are TGTGCCAGCAGCCTCTTAGGGAGCTCCTACGAGCAGTACTTC.

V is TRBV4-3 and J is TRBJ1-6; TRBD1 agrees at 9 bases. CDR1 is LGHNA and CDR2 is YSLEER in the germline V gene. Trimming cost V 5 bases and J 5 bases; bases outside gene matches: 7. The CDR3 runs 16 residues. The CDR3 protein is CASSSGTGTNNSPLHF. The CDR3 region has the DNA TGCGCCAGCAGCTCCGGGACAGGGACCAATAATTCACCCCTCCACTTT.

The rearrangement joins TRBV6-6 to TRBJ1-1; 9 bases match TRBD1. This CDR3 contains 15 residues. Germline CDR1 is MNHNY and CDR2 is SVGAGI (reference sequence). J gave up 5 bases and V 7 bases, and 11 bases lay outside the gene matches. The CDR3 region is CASTSPRGTGTEAFF. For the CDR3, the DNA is TGTGCCAGCACTTCCCCCCGGGGGACAGGGACTGAAGCTTTCTTT.

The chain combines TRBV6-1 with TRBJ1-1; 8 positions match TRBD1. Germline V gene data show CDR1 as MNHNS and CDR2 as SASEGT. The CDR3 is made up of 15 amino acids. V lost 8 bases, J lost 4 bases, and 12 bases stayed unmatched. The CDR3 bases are TGTGCCAGCTCCCCCTCGGGGACAGGCGGCACTGAAGCTTTCTTT. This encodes CASSPSGTGGTEAFF.

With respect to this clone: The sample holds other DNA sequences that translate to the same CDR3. DNA for the CDR3: TGTGCCAGCAGTTACGGACAAAACTATGGCTACACCTTC. Residues: CASSYGQNYGYTF. The chain carries TRBV6-5 and TRBJ1-2; maybe TRBD1 (5 bases). Germline V gene sequence: CDR1 MNHEY, CDR2 SVGAGI. The CDR3 loop spans 13 amino acids. The ends were cut back, 2 bases at V and 2 bases at J, with 6 bases in the middle.

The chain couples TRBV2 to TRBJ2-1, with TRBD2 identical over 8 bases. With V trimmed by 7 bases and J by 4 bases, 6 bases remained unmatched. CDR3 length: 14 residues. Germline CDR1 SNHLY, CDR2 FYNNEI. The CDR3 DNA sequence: TGTGCCAGCACCGGGACTAGGGGTTACAATGAGCAGTTCTTC. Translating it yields CASTGTRGYNEQFF.

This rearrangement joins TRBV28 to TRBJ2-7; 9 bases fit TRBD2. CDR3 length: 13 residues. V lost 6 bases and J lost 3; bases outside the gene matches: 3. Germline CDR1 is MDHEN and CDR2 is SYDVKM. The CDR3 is CASSSGGIYEQYF. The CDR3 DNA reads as TGTGCCAGCAGCAGCGGGGGGATCTACGAGCAGTACTTC.

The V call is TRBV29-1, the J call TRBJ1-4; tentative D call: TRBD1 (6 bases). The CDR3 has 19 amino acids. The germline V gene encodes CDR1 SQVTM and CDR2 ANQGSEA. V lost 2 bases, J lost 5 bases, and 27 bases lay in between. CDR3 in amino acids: CSVELNDRQSPFGNEKLFF. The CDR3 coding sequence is TGCAGCGTTGAACTAAACGACAGGCAATCCCCTTTTGGCAATGAAAAACTGTTTTTT.